The sequence of this TCR beta chain was determined in a study of blood T cell repertoires in COVID-19 (dated by TCRdb to 2018 to 2021). Regarding the study in general: Samples covering the acute and convalescent phases of COVID-19 were provided by collaborators in the United States, Italy and Spain. The samples were drawn from two sources: the first 160 participants of the ongoing ImmuneRACE study, and 950 to 1,500 subjects contributed by 6 global collaborators. Sample metadata almost always included a de-identified subject ID, COVID-19 status, age in years and sex. The prospective study material was composed of cDNA or gDNA derived from T cells, B-cell-depleted T cells, or PBMCs. The repertoires were made available in a free public database intended to serve as a resource for research on the immune response to SARS-CoV-2. HLA class I and class II types, where available, came from metadata supplied by the sample provider rather than from assay-based typing. The dataset comprised deeply sampled blood TCRbeta repertoires from subjects exposed to, actively infected with, or recovered from COVID-19. Overall results and qualifications from the work: How much clinical and demographic metadata was included differed by source and by participant, and the metadata was provided uncurated.

This clone came up once. The target of this receptor is not known. Base qualities are not provided; no much larger clone lies one nucleotide away. Other DNA variants within this sample encode the same CDR3. The CDR3 has 14 amino acids, counting the end cysteine and phenylalanine. Only the CDR3 region is kept as DNA, spanning 42 bases read in frame from base 1. V is reduced by 3 bases and J by 6 bases, leaving a spacing of 13 bases between them. For CDR1 and CDR2, the germline V gene lists SGHRS and YFSETQ. The immunoSEQ Assay, a bias-controlled multiplex PCR, was used to amplify TCRbeta CDR3 regions from genomic DNA. The paper's data handling went like this. The number of nucleated cells in each sample was estimated by amplification of reference gene primers within the assay. To quantify the absolute abundance of each unique TCRbeta CDR3 rearrangement, sequence reads were collapsed and filtered. For each sample, productive Simpson clonality was calculated as the square root of Simpson's diversity index over productive rearrangements. TCRdb's version of the immuneACCESS table is confined to in-frame rearrangements and falls short of the full clone set. An unresolved V gene accounts for under half of the shortfall where checked; the remainder is of unknown origin. V, J and clone size reflect that table, while D and trimming were determined from the DNA. For this sample there are about 240,000 clones; 82% appear just once. Roughly an eighth of the sample goes to the ten largest clones.

Collaborating institutions collected whole blood in K2EDTA tubes following their own protocols. For TCRbeta analysis, collaborator samples were shipped as frozen whole blood, as isolated PBMCs, or as DNA extracted from either sample type. The source is a woman aged 55-69 years with active or convalescent COVID-19. The chain couples TRBV5-1 to TRBJ1-5, and possibly TRBD1, on 5 matching bases. What was sequenced was peripheral blood. Here is the DNA: TGCGCCAGCAGCTCGGGCTTGCAGGGTCAGCCCCAGCATTTT. It encodes CASSSGLQGQPQHF.